This TCR beta chain is from a study of identical twins. Findings and caveats of the study: Fewer insertions were carried by abundant cord blood beta clonotypes, but none was seen in memory repertoires. For monozygotic twins, models underestimated out-of-frame TCR alpha sharing.

This clonotype was found a few times. The antigen remains undetermined. A single record per CDR3 protein comes from TCRdb applying MiXCR to the 5' RACE reads. This table has 550,000 to 700,000 distinct CDR3 sequences, 20% to 25% appearing once. Trimming shortened V by 2 bases and J by 4 bases, and 27 bases separated the two germline ends. The CDR3 has 19 residues. Germline V gene data show CDR1 as DFQATT and CDR2 as SNEGSKA (reference sequence). These data were also filed under a second study, of T cells expressing NK-cell markers. That investigation notes: Investigators obtained TCR beta repertoires from sorted CD3+CD56+NKG2C+, CD3+CD56+NKG2C- and CD3+CD56-NKG2C+ T cells. Just one sequenced donor of eight was HCMV-seronegative, while seven were seropositive.

This receptor was taken from a woman between 18 and 29 years old in good health. The chain has TRBV20-1 and TRBJ2-1, with D possibly being TRBD2 (7 bases). The source material was PBMCs. The CDR3 sequence: CSARIAGGDTLRTYNEQFF. The CDR3 nucleotides are TGCAGTGCTAGAATAGCGGGCGGGGACACCTTACGAACATACAATGAGCAGTTCTTC.